What follows are 19 T cell receptor beta chains derived from one specimen sequenced in a study of cytomegalovirus exposure and HLA in healthy donors. Profiling relied on immunoSEQ multiplex PCR, and the TCRdb table lists in-frame clones only, not all of them. This sample has a few hundred thousand clones, with approximately 86% found just once. The specimen sequenced was PBMCs. Receptors were obtained from a man in his thirties or forties in good health and CMV-seronegative.

V usage is TRBV29-1 and J usage is TRBJ1-2; TRBD1 matches 9 bases. Germline-derived CDR1 and CDR2 are SQVTM and ANQGSEA. CDR3 size: 13 residues. V lost 7 bases and J lost 5; bases outside the gene matches: 8. CDR3: CSALQGAGYGYTF. CDR3 in DNA: TGCAGCGCCCTACAGGGGGCGGGATATGGCTACACCTTC.

V and J are TRBV5-1 and TRBJ1-1; perhaps TRBD1 as D (5 bases). The CDR3 is 16 amino acids. CDR1 and CDR2 from the germline V gene are SGHRS and YFSETQ. V lost 4 bases, J lost 1 base, and 17 bases lay in between. As DNA, the CDR3 is TGCGCCAGCAGCCTCTGGAACACCAGGGCGAACACTGAAGCTTTCTTT. Protein sequence: CASSLWNTRANTEAFF.

This chain joins TRBV11-2 and TRBJ1-6; D not resolved. The length of the CDR3 is 16 residues. The germline V and J ends were trimmed by 1 base and 0 bases, with 7 bases remaining between them. CDR1 and CDR2 from the germline V gene are SGHAT and FQNNGV. The CDR3 nucleotides are TGTGCCAGCAGCTTAGTGTGGAGCTCCTATAATTCACCCCTCCACTTT. Translation gives CASSLVWSSYNSPLHF.

This chain joins TRBV27 and TRBJ2-7; 9 bases line up with TRBD2. CDR1 and CDR2 (germline): MNHEY, SMNVEV (reference sequence). Trimming cost V 2 bases and J 4 bases; bases outside gene matches: 3. The CDR3 length is 14 residues. The CDR3 here is CASSLAGGFYEQYF. The CDR3 coding sequence is TGTGCCAGCAGTTTAGCGGGGGGGTTTTACGAGCAGTACTTC.

This chain links TRBV28 with TRBJ2-7, with D possibly matching TRBD2 (5 bases). Germline V gene lookup returns CDR1 MDHEN and CDR2 SYDVKM. The CDR3 extends over 16 amino acids. The ends were cut back, 6 bases at V and 2 bases at J, with 20 bases in the middle. This CDR3 reads CASRLRGSGRAYEQYF. The CDR3 nucleotides read TGTGCCAGCAGACTCAGAGGGAGCGGCCGAGCCTACGAGCAGTACTTC.

This sequence joins TRBV5-4 and TRBJ1-1, with 8 nucleotides matching TRBD1. The V and J ends lost 4 bases and 5 bases, in that order; junction bases with no gene match: 7. The CDR3 covers 14 residues. CDR1 and CDR2 (germline): SGHNT, YYREEE (reference sequence). In DNA, the CDR3 is TGTGCCAGCAGCCCGGACAGGGTTGGAACTGAAGCTTTCTTT. It translates to CASSPDRVGTEAFF. The variable domain in full, completed from reference TRBV5-4 and TRBJ1-1, reads ETGVTQSPTHLIKTRGQQVTLRCSSQSGHNTVSWYQQALGQGPQFIFQYYREEENGRGNFPPRFSGLQFPNYSSELNVNALELDDSALYLCASSPDRVGTEAFFGQGTRLTVV.

The chain recombines TRBV2 with TRBJ2-4; D may be TRBD2 (6 bases). V was cut by 3 bases and J by 8 bases, with 14 bases left in between. CDR3 length equals 14 residues. The germline V gene encodes CDR1 SNHLY and CDR2 FYNNEI. CDR3 DNA sequence: TGTGCCAGCAGTGACCCCACTAGCTCGGACATTCAGTACTTC. Translated, it gives CASSDPTSSDIQYF.

The rearrangement joins TRBV7-9 to TRBJ2-3; D not resolved. V was pared by 3 bases and J by 1 base, with 14 bases between. Germline loops: CDR1 SEHNR, CDR2 FQNEAQ (reference sequence). The CDR3 extends over 16 amino acids. CDR3 protein: CASSFVTSYGTDTQYF. CDR3 nucleotides: TGTGCCAGCAGCTTTGTGACTTCCTACGGCACAGATACGCAGTATTTT.

The CDR3 region is CAIFDRGANTGELFF. CDR3 DNA sequence: TGTGCCATCTTTGACAGGGGCGCGAACACCGGGGAGCTGTTTTTT. The J gene is TRBJ2-2, the V gene TRBV7-6; 8 nucleotides align to TRBD1. With 10 bases clipped from V and 0 bases from J, the junction kept 7 bases outside the gene matches. The length of the CDR3 is 15 residues. Germline V gene sequence: CDR1 SGHVS, CDR2 FNYEAQ.

This rearrangement joins TRBV11-2 to TRBJ2-7, with 8 bases identical to TRBD1. The V gene's germline CDR1 is SGHAT and CDR2 FQNNGV. The V segment lost 0 bases and the J segment 5 bases; nucleotides outside the gene matches: 15. The CDR3 extends over 18 amino acids. CDR3 protein: CASSLDPPTRGRPHEQYF. CDR3 in DNA: TGTGCCAGCAGCTTAGATCCCCCGACCAGGGGGCGCCCCCACGAGCAGTACTTC. Combining the CDR3 with reference TRBV11-2 and TRBJ2-7 gives the whole variable domain EAGVAQSPRYKIIEKRQSVAFWCNPISGHATLYWYQQILGQGPKLLIQFQNNGVVDDSQLPKDRFSAERLKGVDSTLKIQPAKLEDSAVYLCASSLDPPTRGRPHEQYFGPGTRLTVT.

The chain employs TRBV10-1 and TRBJ2-7; D gene uncertain. The CDR3 consists of 13 residues. Between the trimmed V and J ends, which lost 6 bases and 6 bases, there was a span of 15 bases. CDR1 is WNHNN, CDR2 SYGVQD, per germline (reference sequence). The CDR3 is CASSLIPRGEQYF. DNA of the CDR3: TGCGCCAGCAGCTTGATACCTCGAGGCGAGCAGTACTTC.

The J gene is TRBJ2-3, the V gene TRBV5-6, with TRBD1 identical over 8 bases. CDR3 size: 14 residues. From germline, CDR1 is SGHDT and CDR2 YYEEEE. The junction had 4 bases not matched to a gene; V was cut back by 2 bases and J by 5 bases. Here the CDR3 reads CASSFDRGRDTQYF. The DNA of the CDR3 is TGTGCCAGCAGCTTTGACAGGGGCCGAGATACGCAGTATTTT.

The V gene is TRBV29-1, the J gene TRBJ1-6; D not resolved. The CDR3 runs to 14 residues. Deletions cut 1 base from V and 9 bases from J, with 13 bases between. Germline V gives CDR1 SQVTM, CDR2 ANQGSEA. The CDR3 region is CSVEVGGLGSPLHF. CDR3 in DNA: TGCAGCGTTGAAGTAGGAGGTCTGGGTTCACCCCTCCACTTT.

The V call is TRBV5-6, the J call TRBJ2-2; D gene uncertain. V dropped 4 bases and J dropped 1 base, with 5 bases sitting between them. In germline, CDR1 is SGHDT, CDR2 YYEEEE. CDR3 length: 13 amino acids. The DNA of the CDR3 is TGTGCCAGCAGCACTGGGAACACCGGGGAGCTGTTTTTT. Its protein is CASSTGNTGELFF. Looking up the rest from reference TRBV5-6 and TRBJ2-2 gives the full variable domain: DAGVTQSPTHLIKTRGQQVTLRCSPKSGHDTVSWYQQALGQGPQFIFQYYEEEERQRGNFPDRFSGHQFPNYSSELNVNALLLGDSALYLCASSTGNTGELFFGEGSRLTVL.

The chain carries TRBV10-2 and TRBJ1-6; D uncertain. Trimming left V 0 bases short and J 9 bases short, with 12 bases between. Germline V CDR1 and CDR2: WSHSY, SAAADI. CDR3 size: 15 residues. Here the CDR3 reads CASSESWTPRSPLHF. CDR3 coding DNA: TGCGCCAGCAGTGAGTCCTGGACTCCGCGTTCACCCCTCCACTTT.

The V and J genes are TRBV5-1 and TRBJ2-5; maybe TRBD2 (6 bases). Germline values: CDR1 SGHRS, CDR2 YFSETQ. The V and J ends lost 2 bases and 5 bases respectively, with 13 bases between them. The CDR3 totals 14 residues. CDR3: CASSFLGGGETQYF. The CDR3 DNA sequence: TGCGCCAGCAGCTTTCTCGGGGGAGGCGAGACCCAGTACTTC.

This chain joins TRBV5-4 and TRBJ1-1; D is unclear. The CDR3 loop spans 15 amino acids. CDR1 and CDR2 (germline): SGHNT, YYREEE (reference sequence). Deletions cut 0 bases from V and 4 bases from J, with 13 bases between. CDR3 bases: TGTGCCAGCAGCTTGGGCGAGGGTTTTGGCACTGAAGCTTTCTTT. Translating it yields CASSLGEGFGTEAFF.

V usage is TRBV5-5 and J usage is TRBJ1-1; D remains unclear. This CDR3 spans 16 amino acids. Trimming pared 3 bases from V and 0 bases from J, leaving 15 bases between. The germline V gene encodes CDR1 SGHKS and CDR2 YYEKEE (reference sequence). The CDR3 here is CASSWASSLMNTEAFF. In DNA, the CDR3 is TGTGCCAGCAGCTGGGCCAGCTCCCTGATGAACACTGAAGCTTTCTTT.

This clone has a handful of counts. The CDR3 reads CASSQRHYGYTF. The DNA for the CDR3 is TGTGCCAGCAGCCAGAGGCACTATGGCTACACCTTC. This chain connects TRBV27 to TRBJ1-2; D is undetermined. V was pared by 6 bases and J by 3 bases, with 8 bases between. The CDR3 sequence is 12 residues long. CDR1 is MNHEY and CDR2 is SMNVEV in the germline V gene (reference sequence).